Presented here are 8 T cell receptor beta chains from one specimen sequenced in a study of cytotoxic CD8 clonotypes in ibrutinib-treated CLL. Profiled with immunoSEQ multiplex PCR; TCRdb holds only in-frame clones, not every one. The table shows fewer than 25,000 clones, with roughly 68% occurring only once. Source: PBMCs, taken after 24 months of ibrutinib treatment. The receptors derive from a human donor with chronic lymphocytic leukemia.

J is TRBJ2-3 and V is TRBV5-4; the D gene is possibly TRBD1 (5 bases). Germline lookup yields CDR1 SGHNT and CDR2 YYREEE (reference sequence). This CDR3 has 16 amino acids. V was clipped by 7 bases and J by 4 bases, with 22 bases between them. The CDR3 is CASLKQDPWAADTQYF. CDR3 DNA sequence: TGTGCCAGCCTAAAACAGGACCCATGGGCAGCAGATACGCAGTATTTT.

The chain combines TRBV27 with TRBJ1-6; TRBD1 agrees at 9 bases. The CDR3 runs 14 residues. V shed 4 bases and J 7 bases; nucleotides not matched to a gene: 2. Germline-derived CDR1 and CDR2 are MNHEY and SMNVEV (reference sequence). CDR3 nucleotides: TGTGCCAGCAGTTCCGGGACAGGGAATTCACCCCTCCACTTT. Protein product: CASSSGTGNSPLHF.

The chain carries TRBV10-1 and TRBJ2-7; TRBD1 matches at 7 bases. This CDR3 has 13 residues. The V gene end was trimmed by 6 bases and the J gene end by 2 bases; junction bases not matched to a gene: 4. Germline CDR1 and CDR2: WNHNN and SYGVQD (reference sequence). CDR3 residues: CASSRDRPYEQYF. The DNA of the CDR3 is TGCGCCAGCAGCCGGGACAGACCCTACGAGCAGTACTTC.

The rearrangement uses TRBV7-9 and TRBJ1-1; D gene uncertain. From germline, CDR1 is SEHNR and CDR2 FQNEAQ (reference sequence). The CDR3 covers 14 residues. V lost 1 base, J lost 4 bases, and 10 bases lay in between. In DNA form, the CDR3 reads TGTGCCAGCAGCTTAGTGGGATTCGGCACTGAAGCTTTCTTT. Translated: CASSLVGFGTEAFF.

This clone appeared a single time. The rearrangement uses TRBV27 and TRBJ1-4; 8 bases align to TRBD1. The CDR3 sequence is 15 residues long. CDR1 and CDR2 (germline): MNHEY, SMNVEV (reference sequence). V trimming: 5 bases; J trimming: 7 bases; junction bases outside the gene matches: 9. The CDR3 nucleotides read TGTGCCAGCAGTCCCCGGACAGGGAAGCGTGAAAAACTGTTTTTT. This encodes CASSPRTGKREKLFF. The complete variable domain, with remaining parts taken from reference TRBV27 and TRBJ1-4, reads EAQVTQNPRYLITVTGKKLTVTCSQNMNHEYMSWYRQDPGLGLRQIYYSMNVEVTDKGDVPEGYKVSRKEKRNFPLILESPSPNQTSLYFCASSPRTGKREKLFFGSGTQLSVL.

The chain employs TRBV7-6 and TRBJ1-3; D call uncertain. CDR1 and CDR2 from the germline V gene are SGHVS and FNYEAQ. This CDR3 spans 16 amino acids. V lost 3 bases to trimming and J lost 0 bases, with 12 bases between them. The chain's CDR3 is CASSFKVVTSGNTIYF. The CDR3 DNA sequence: TGTGCCAGCAGCTTTAAGGTGGTAACCTCTGGAAACACCATATATTTT. Based on the CDR3 plus reference TRBV7-6 and TRBJ1-3, the full variable domain is GAGVSQSPRYKVTKRGQDVALRCDPISGHVSLYWYRQALGQGPEFLTYFNYEAQQDKSGLPNDRFSAERPEGSISTLTIQRTEQRDSAMYRCASSFKVVTSGNTIYFGEGSWLTVV.

There are many counts of this clone. The chain carries TRBV5-5 and TRBJ1-2, with D tentatively TRBD1 (5 bases). Germline-derived CDR1 and CDR2 are SGHKS and YYEKEE (reference sequence). The CDR3 consists of 14 residues. V gave up 0 bases and J gave up 2 bases, with 8 bases separating them. The DNA for the CDR3 is TGTGCCAGCAGCTTGGGGGGCGTGAACTATGGCTACACCTTC. Protein sequence: CASSLGGVNYGYTF.

V usage is TRBV25-1 and J usage is TRBJ2-3, with 11 bases lining up with TRBD1. The CDR3 contains 17 residues. The V and J ends lost 3 bases and 4 bases, in that order; junction bases with no gene match: 9. In germline, CDR1 is MGHDK, CDR2 SYGVNS. CDR3 loop: CASSEDRGRGWADTQYF. CDR3 coding DNA: TGTGCCAGCAGTGAGGACAGGGGGCGAGGTTGGGCAGATACGCAGTATTTT.